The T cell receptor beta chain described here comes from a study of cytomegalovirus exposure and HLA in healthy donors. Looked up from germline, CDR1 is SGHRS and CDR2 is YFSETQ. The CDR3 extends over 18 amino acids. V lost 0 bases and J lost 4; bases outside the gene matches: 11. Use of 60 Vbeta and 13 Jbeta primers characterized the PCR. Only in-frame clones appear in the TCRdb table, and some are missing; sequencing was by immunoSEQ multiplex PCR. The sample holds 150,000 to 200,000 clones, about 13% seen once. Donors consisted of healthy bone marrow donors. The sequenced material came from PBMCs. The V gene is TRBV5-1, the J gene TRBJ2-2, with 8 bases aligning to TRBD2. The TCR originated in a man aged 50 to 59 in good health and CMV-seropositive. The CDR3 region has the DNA TGCGCCAGCAGCTTGGCCATCAGCGGGGGCACTTTCACCGGGGAGCTGTTTTTT. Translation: CASSLAISGGTFTGELFF.